A single sample is the source of the 28 T cell receptor beta chains below, sequenced in a study of blood T cell repertoires in COVID-19. Sequenced by immunoSEQ multiplex PCR; TCRdb stores in-frame clones only, minus some. The sample records roughly 200,000 clones, 88% being singletons. Sequenced: peripheral blood. These receptors were obtained from a man between 18 and 29 years old with active or convalescent COVID-19.

J is TRBJ2-1 and V is TRBV5-1; perhaps TRBD2 as D (5 bases). Germline V gene sequence: CDR1 SGHRS, CDR2 YFSETQ. The CDR3 totals 13 residues. Trimming cost V 0 bases and J 9 bases, with 10 bases left between them. The CDR3: CASSLARGTEQFF. In DNA form, the CDR3 reads TGCGCCAGCAGCTTGGCCCGGGGTACTGAGCAGTTCTTC.

The chain is built from TRBV29-1 and TRBJ1-2; D is unresolved. Trimming took 1 base from V and 2 from J, leaving 8 bases between them. Germline loops: CDR1 SQVTM, CDR2 ANQGSEA. This CDR3 spans 13 amino acids. CDR3 coding DNA: TGCAGCGTTGAAGCTACGGTCAACTATGGCTACACCTTC. Translated, it gives CSVEATVNYGYTF.

The chain uses TRBV18 and TRBJ1-3; D is uncertain. Deletions cut 6 bases from V and 0 bases from J, with 15 bases between. The V gene's germline CDR1 is KGHSH and CDR2 LQKENI. There are 16 residues in the CDR3. CDR3 region: CASSGKTKASGNTIYF. The DNA for the CDR3 is TGTGCCAGCTCGGGCAAGACTAAAGCCTCTGGAAACACCATATATTTT.

V usage is TRBV11-3 and J usage is TRBJ1-1, with D perhaps TRBD1 (5 bases). The CDR3 length is 13 residues. Germline assignment: CDR1 SGHNT and CDR2 YENEEA. V was cut by 5 bases and J by 6 bases, with 13 bases left in between. The CDR3 protein is CASSPRGSSEAFF. CDR3 DNA: TGTGCCAGCAGCCCCCGGGGGTCTTCTGAAGCTTTCTTT.

The chain employs TRBV6-2 or TRBV6-3 and TRBJ2-3; TRBD2 matches at 7 bases. J lost 2 bases, V lost 2 bases, and 4 bases had no gene match. This CDR3 has 15 amino acids. CDR1 is MNHEY, CDR2 SVGEGT, per germline. CDR3 DNA sequence: TGTGCCAGCAGTTACGGGACTACGGACACAGATACGCAGTATTTT. Residues: CASSYGTTDTDTQYF.

The V and J genes are TRBV2 and TRBJ2-5; 9 bases fit TRBD1. The CDR3 has 15 amino acids. The V gene's germline CDR1 is SNHLY and CDR2 FYNNEI. The V segment lost 5 bases and the J segment 5 bases; nucleotides outside the gene matches: 9. DNA of the CDR3: TGTGCCAGCAGTTCCGGGACAGGGCGATTGGAGACCCAGTACTTC. It codes for CASSSGTGRLETQYF. The entire variable domain, with the rest obtained from reference TRBV2 and TRBJ2-5, is as follows: EPEVTQTPSHQVTQMGQEVILRCVPISNHLYFYWYRQILGQKVEFLVSFYNNEISEKSEIFDDQFSVERPDGSNFTLKIRSTKLEDSAMYFCASSSGTGRLETQYFGPGTRLLVL.

This clone occurred a few times. The chain employs TRBV19 and TRBJ1-1; tentatively, D is TRBD1 (6 bases). CDR1 is LNHDA, CDR2 SQIVND, per germline (reference sequence). The CDR3 consists of 11 residues. V lost 6 bases and J lost 10, with 12 bases in between. The CDR3 here is CASSDRTVAFF. CDR3 sequence (DNA): TGTGCCAGTAGCGACAGGACGGTAGCTTTCTTT.

The V gene is TRBV24-1, the J gene TRBJ2-1; 8 nucleotides agree with TRBD1. Germline-derived CDR1 and CDR2 are KGHDR and SFDVKD. The CDR3 has 13 amino acids. Unmatched junction bases numbered 3, after V lost 4 bases and J lost 8 bases. The CDR3 DNA reads as TGTGCCACCAGTGACAGGGGGCTCGATGAGCAGTTCTTC. This encodes CATSDRGLDEQFF.

The chain uses TRBV18 and TRBJ1-2; 12 nucleotides agree with TRBD1. After removal of 4 bases from V and 6 bases from J, the junction contained 9 bases not matched to a gene. CDR3 length equals 16 residues. From germline, CDR1 is KGHSH and CDR2 LQKENI. The CDR3 DNA sequence: TGTGCCAGCTCACGGGGACAGGGGGCCGTTTGGGATGGCTACACCTTC. Translating it yields CASSRGQGAVWDGYTF.

This chain connects TRBV6-4 to TRBJ1-6; tentatively, D is TRBD1 (6 bases). The CDR3 totals 13 residues. CDR1 is MRHNA, CDR2 SNTAGT, per germline. V was trimmed by 4 bases and J by 5 bases, leaving 6 bases between them. CDR3 nucleotide sequence: TGTGCCAGCAGTGCAGGGGATAATTCACCCCTCCACTTT. Encoded protein: CASSAGDNSPLHF.

The genes are TRBV11-3 and TRBJ2-2; 12 nucleotides match TRBD2. The CDR3 runs 17 residues. Losses at the gene ends were 1 base for V and 8 bases for J; bases not matched to a gene: 8. The germline V gene encodes CDR1 SGHNT and CDR2 YENEEA. CDR3 sequence: CASSLVASGRAGGELFF. The CDR3 bases are TGTGCCAGCAGCTTAGTTGCTAGCGGGAGGGCCGGGGGGGAGCTGTTTTTT.

This clone was seen a handful of times. The V call is TRBV10-3, the J call TRBJ2-7; 8 bases line up with TRBD2. V lost 6 bases to trimming and J lost 6 bases; unmatched junction nucleotides: 7. From germline, CDR1 is ENHRY and CDR2 SYGVKD. CDR3 length: 13 residues. For the CDR3, the DNA is TGTGCCATCAGGCCGGGACTAGTCGCCGAGCAGTACTTC. It codes for CAIRPGLVAEQYF.

The chain is built from TRBV4-2 and TRBJ2-2, with 9 nucleotides matching TRBD2. The J segment lost 6 bases and the V segment lost 3 bases, leaving 5 bases of the junction unmatched. The CDR3 is 15 amino acids. Germline values: CDR1 LGHNA, CDR2 YNFKEQ. CDR3 amino acids: CASSHILAGPGELFF. In DNA form, the CDR3 reads TGTGCCAGCAGCCACATCCTAGCGGGGCCCGGGGAGCTGTTTTTT.

The chain uses TRBV6-1 and TRBJ1-2; a weak D match, TRBD1 (5 bases). The V and J ends lost 5 bases and 0 bases respectively, with 13 bases between them. Germline CDR1 reads MNHNS; CDR2 reads SASEGT. The CDR3 is made up of 15 amino acids. CDR3 amino acids: CASSTGQGANYGYTF. The CDR3 DNA sequence: TGTGCCAGCAGTACCGGTCAGGGCGCTAACTATGGCTACACCTTC.

This clone was observed a single time. The gene calls are TRBV9 and TRBJ2-3; 14 nucleotides agree with TRBD2. The CDR3 runs 17 residues. The V gene's germline CDR1 is SGDLS and CDR2 YYNGEE. J was trimmed by 0 bases and V by 3 bases; bases with no gene match: 3. In DNA form, the CDR3 reads TGTGCCAGCAGCGACCGGACTAGCGGGGGGAGCACAGATACGCAGTATTTT. Translating it yields CASSDRTSGGSTDTQYF. The complete variable domain, with remaining parts taken from reference TRBV9 and TRBJ2-3, reads DSGVTQTPKHLITATGQRVTLRCSPRSGDLSVYWYQQSLDQGLQFLIQYYNGEERAKGNILERFSAQQFPDLHSELNLSSLELGDSALYFCASSDRTSGGSTDTQYFGPGTRLTVL.

The sample holds one count of this clone. The chain carries TRBV7-6 and TRBJ2-6, with no clear D. Germline V gene data show CDR1 as SGHVS and CDR2 as FNYEAQ. The CDR3 loop spans 15 amino acids. Trimming left V 1 base short and J 5 bases short, with 9 bases between. The CDR3 DNA sequence: TGTGCCAGCAGCTTAGACACGGGTCGGGCCAACGTCCTGACTTTC. Translation gives CASSLDTGRANVLTF.

The CDR3 bases are TGTGCCAGCAGCTCCTCGTGGCGGGGGATGGACGAGCAGTACTTC. Amino acids: CASSSSWRGMDEQYF. V gene TRBV6-2 or TRBV6-3 combines with J gene TRBJ2-7, with 7 bases that match TRBD2. The V segment lost 6 bases and the J segment 5 bases; nucleotides outside the gene matches: 13. This CDR3 has 15 amino acids. The germline V gene has CDR1 MNHEY and CDR2 SVGEGT.

This sequence joins TRBV9 and TRBJ1-1; D gene ambiguous. V was cut by 0 bases and J by 2 bases, with 8 bases left in between. The germline gives CDR1 SGDLS, CDR2 YYNGEE. This CDR3 spans 14 amino acids. CDR3 nucleotide sequence: TGTGCCAGCAGCGTAGCACTAGGAAACACTGAAGCTTTCTTT. Translation: CASSVALGNTEAFF. The full variable domain, its missing parts supplied by reference TRBV9 and TRBJ1-1, is DSGVTQTPKHLITATGQRVTLRCSPRSGDLSVYWYQQSLDQGLQFLIQYYNGEERAKGNILERFSAQQFPDLHSELNLSSLELGDSALYFCASSVALGNTEAFFGQGTRLTVV.

CDR3 loop: CASSQTGGGETQYF. DNA for the CDR3: TGCGCCAGCAGCCAAACAGGGGGCGGGGAGACCCAGTACTTC. The V and J genes are TRBV5-1 and TRBJ2-5; 9 bases are a match to TRBD1. The CDR3 consists of 14 residues. Trimming at V came to 4 bases and at J to 5 bases, leaving 6 bases not matched to a gene. Germline CDR1 SGHRS, CDR2 YFSETQ.

The rearrangement joins TRBV5-1 to TRBJ1-6, with D hard to call. V lost 0 bases, J lost 9 bases, and 10 bases lay in between. Germline V gene sequence: CDR1 SGHRS, CDR2 YFSETQ. The CDR3 runs to 14 residues. The CDR3 DNA sequence: TGCGCCAGCAGCTTGGGGCAGGAAAGTTCACCCCTCCACTTT. Its protein product is CASSLGQESSPLHF.

The chain combines TRBV4-3 with TRBJ2-5; unclear D gene. The germline CDR1 and CDR2 sequences are LGHNA and YSLEER. V lost 0 bases to trimming and J lost 0 bases, with 8 bases between them. The CDR3 runs to 15 residues. The CDR3 is CASSQDGDHQETQYF. The DNA of the CDR3 is TGCGCCAGCAGCCAAGATGGAGACCACCAAGAGACCCAGTACTTC.

This sequence joins TRBV12-3 or TRBV12-4 and TRBJ2-6, with 7 bases matching TRBD2. This CDR3 is built from 13 residues. V lost 10 bases, J lost 6 bases, and 6 bases stayed unmatched. CDR3 sequence (DNA): TGTGCCACCGGGGGAGGGGAGGCCAACGTCCTGACTTTC. Translated, it gives CATGGGEANVLTF.

The chain joins TRBV7-8 to TRBJ2-4; D is undetermined. V lost 5 bases, J lost 1 base, and 9 bases lay in between. This CDR3 has 14 residues. Germline lookup yields CDR1 SGHVS and CDR2 FQNEAQ. Here the CDR3 DNA reads TGTGCCAGCAGCCCCAGTACCGCCAAAAACATTCAGTACTTC. Protein product: CASSPSTAKNIQYF.

The J gene is TRBJ2-3, the V gene TRBV2, with a possible D match to TRBD2 (5 bases). The CDR3 consists of 14 residues. The germline V gene encodes CDR1 SNHLY and CDR2 FYNNEI. The germline V and J ends were trimmed by 6 bases and 0 bases, with 10 bases remaining between them. The CDR3 spells CASRRTASTDTQYF. DNA for the CDR3: TGTGCCAGCAGAAGGACTGCGAGCACAGATACGCAGTATTTT.

DNA of the CDR3: TGTGCCAGCAGCAATAACCCCCAGGGGCCTGGCTACACCTTC. This encodes CASSNNPQGPGYTF. J is TRBJ1-2 and V is TRBV5-6; possible D gene TRBD1, 6 bases. Germline V gene sequence: CDR1 SGHDT, CDR2 YYEEEE. Trimming left V 4 bases short and J 7 bases short, with 17 bases between. The length of the CDR3 is 14 residues.

The V and J genes are TRBV6-5 and TRBJ2-1; D is uncertain. V was shortened by 7 bases and J by 4 bases, with 11 bases between the two germline ends. The CDR3 length is 13 residues. The germline gives CDR1 MNHEY, CDR2 SVGAGI. Here the CDR3 DNA reads TGTGCCAGCACTATGACTCCTTACAATGAGCAGTTCTTC. Protein product: CASTMTPYNEQFF.

This clone has just one count. The chain joins TRBV5-1 to TRBJ1-2; 7 bases map to TRBD1. The CDR3 length is 14 residues. Germline trimming cut 4 bases from V and 8 bases from J; bases unmatched to any gene: 11. Germline V gene data show CDR1 as SGHRS and CDR2 as YFSETQ. This CDR3 reads CASSPGGGFRGYTF. The CDR3 coding sequence is TGCGCCAGCAGCCCAGGGGGTGGATTCCGGGGCTACACCTTC.

This chain connects TRBV19 to TRBJ2-3, with TRBD1 matching over 7 bases. The junction had 6 bases not matched to a gene; V was cut back by 5 bases and J by 1 base. Germline V lookup: CDR1 LNHDA, CDR2 SQIVND (reference sequence). The CDR3 is made up of 15 amino acids. The CDR3 protein is CASSDRDRRTDTQYF. CDR3 nucleotides: TGTGCCAGTAGTGACCGGGACAGACGCACAGATACGCAGTATTTT.